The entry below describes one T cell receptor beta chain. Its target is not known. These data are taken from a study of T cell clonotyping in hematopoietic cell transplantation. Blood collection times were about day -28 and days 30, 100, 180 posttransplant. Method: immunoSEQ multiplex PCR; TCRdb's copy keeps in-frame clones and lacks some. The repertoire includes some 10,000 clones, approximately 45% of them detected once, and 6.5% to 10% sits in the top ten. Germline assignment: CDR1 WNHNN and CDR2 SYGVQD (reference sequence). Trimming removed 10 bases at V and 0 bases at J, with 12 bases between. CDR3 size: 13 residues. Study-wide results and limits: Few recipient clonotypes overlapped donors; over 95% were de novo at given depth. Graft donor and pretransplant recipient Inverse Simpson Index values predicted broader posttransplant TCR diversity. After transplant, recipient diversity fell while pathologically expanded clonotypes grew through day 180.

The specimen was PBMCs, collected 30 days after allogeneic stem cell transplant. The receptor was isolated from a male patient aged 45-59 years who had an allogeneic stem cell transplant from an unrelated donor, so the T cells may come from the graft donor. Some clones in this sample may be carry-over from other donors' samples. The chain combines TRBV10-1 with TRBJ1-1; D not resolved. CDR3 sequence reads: CATSGDLNTEAFF. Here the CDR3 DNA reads TGCGCCACGTCGGGAGATTTGAACACTGAAGCTTTCTTT.